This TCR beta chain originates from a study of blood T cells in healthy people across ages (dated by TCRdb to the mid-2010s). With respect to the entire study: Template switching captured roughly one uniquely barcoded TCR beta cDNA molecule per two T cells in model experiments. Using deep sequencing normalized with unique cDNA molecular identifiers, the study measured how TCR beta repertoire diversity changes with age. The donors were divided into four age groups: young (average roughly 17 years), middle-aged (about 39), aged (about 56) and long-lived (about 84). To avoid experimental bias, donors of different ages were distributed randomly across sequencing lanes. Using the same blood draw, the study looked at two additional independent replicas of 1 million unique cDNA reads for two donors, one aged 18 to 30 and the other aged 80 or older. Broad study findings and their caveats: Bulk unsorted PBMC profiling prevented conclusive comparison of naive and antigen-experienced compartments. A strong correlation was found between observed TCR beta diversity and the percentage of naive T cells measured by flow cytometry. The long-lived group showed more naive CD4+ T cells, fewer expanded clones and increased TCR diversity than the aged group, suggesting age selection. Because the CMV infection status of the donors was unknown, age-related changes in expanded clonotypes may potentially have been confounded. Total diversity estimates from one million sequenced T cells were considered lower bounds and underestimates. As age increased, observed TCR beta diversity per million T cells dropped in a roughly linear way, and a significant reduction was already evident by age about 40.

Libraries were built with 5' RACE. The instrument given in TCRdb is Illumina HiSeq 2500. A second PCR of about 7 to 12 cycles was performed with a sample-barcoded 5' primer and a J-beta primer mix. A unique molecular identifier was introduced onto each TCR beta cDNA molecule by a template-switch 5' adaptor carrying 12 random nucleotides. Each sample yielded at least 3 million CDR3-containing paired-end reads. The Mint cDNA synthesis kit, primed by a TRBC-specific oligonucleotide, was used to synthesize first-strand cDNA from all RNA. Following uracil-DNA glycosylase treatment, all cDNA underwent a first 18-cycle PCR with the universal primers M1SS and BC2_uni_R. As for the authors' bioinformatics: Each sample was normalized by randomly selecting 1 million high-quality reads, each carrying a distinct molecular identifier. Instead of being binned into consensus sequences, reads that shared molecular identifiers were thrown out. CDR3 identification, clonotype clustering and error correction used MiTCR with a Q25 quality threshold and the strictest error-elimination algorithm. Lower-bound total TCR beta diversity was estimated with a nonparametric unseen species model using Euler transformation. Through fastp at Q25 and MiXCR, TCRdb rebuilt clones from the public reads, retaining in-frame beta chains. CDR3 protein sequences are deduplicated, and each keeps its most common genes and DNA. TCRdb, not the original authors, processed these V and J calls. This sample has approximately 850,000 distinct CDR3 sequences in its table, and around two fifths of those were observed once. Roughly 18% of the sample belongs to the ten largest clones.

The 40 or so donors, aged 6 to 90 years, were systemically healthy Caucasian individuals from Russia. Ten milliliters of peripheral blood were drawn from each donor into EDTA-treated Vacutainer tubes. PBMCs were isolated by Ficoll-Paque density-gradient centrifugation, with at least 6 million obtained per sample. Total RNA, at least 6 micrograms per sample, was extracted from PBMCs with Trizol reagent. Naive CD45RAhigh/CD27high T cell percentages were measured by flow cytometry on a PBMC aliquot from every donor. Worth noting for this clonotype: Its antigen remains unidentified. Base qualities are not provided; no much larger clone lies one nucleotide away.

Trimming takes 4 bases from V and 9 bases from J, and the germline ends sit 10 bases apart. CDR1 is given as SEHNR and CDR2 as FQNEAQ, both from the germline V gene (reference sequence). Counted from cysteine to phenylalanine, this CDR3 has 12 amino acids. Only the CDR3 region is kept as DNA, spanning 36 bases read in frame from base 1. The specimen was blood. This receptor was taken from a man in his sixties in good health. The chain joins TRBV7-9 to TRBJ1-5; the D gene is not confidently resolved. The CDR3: CASSSSVGPQHF. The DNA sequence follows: TGTGCCAGCAGCTCCTCAGTTGGGCCCCAGCATTTT.